These 32 T cell receptor beta chains share one sample of origin, sequenced in a study of T-cell memory formation after mild COVID-19. TCRdb called the 5' RACE reads again in MiXCR, with one record for every CDR3 protein. The table has 400,000 or so distinct CDR3 sequences, about 19% seen once. Sequencing input: PBMCs or a T cell subset sorted from them (not recorded which). All receptors come from an adult woman who had mild COVID-19 (a few samples of this study predate the infection). Cell type and time point are not known.

This clonotype has only a few counts. The V call is TRBV29-1, the J call TRBJ2-7, with a tentative D call TRBD1 (6 bases). Germline V CDR1 and CDR2: SQVTM, ANQGSEA. The V and J ends lost 2 bases and 4 bases respectively, with 12 bases between them. The CDR3 runs to 13 residues. The CDR3 region is CSVEIQGFYEQYF. The CDR3, as DNA: TGCAGCGTTGAAATACAGGGTTTTTACGAGCAGTACTTC.

This clonotype has only a few counts. J is TRBJ1-2 and V is TRBV2; tentatively, D is TRBD1 (6 bases). The CDR3 runs 14 residues. The ends were cut back, 2 bases at V and 7 bases at J, with 14 bases in the middle. Germline-derived CDR1 and CDR2 are SNHLY and FYNNEI. The CDR3 nucleotides are TGTGCCAGCAGTGAACGGGGGGGCTCGGCTGGCTACACCTTC. Translating gives CASSERGGSAGYTF.

V and J are TRBV29-1 and TRBJ2-2; D not certain. Germline assignment: CDR1 SQVTM and CDR2 ANQGSEA. The CDR3 runs 12 residues. DNA of the CDR3: TGCAGTGCGACCCAAGACACCGGGGAGCTGTTTTTT. Its protein is CSATQDTGELFF.

The chain recombines TRBV27 with TRBJ1-2, with TRBD1 matching 10 bases. The germline gives CDR1 MNHEY, CDR2 SMNVEV (reference sequence). V lost 2 bases and J lost 3; bases outside the gene matches: 3. The CDR3 sequence is 15 residues long. The CDR3 DNA sequence: TGTGCCAGCAGTTTAACGGGGACAGGGGACTATGGCTACACCTTC. It codes for CASSLTGTGDYGYTF.

This clonotype has a handful of counts. The chain combines TRBV4-1 with TRBJ1-1; D ambiguous. Trimming cost V 8 bases and J 0 bases, with 13 bases left between them. Per the germline V gene, CDR1 is MGHRA and CDR2 is YSYEKL. This CDR3 contains 14 residues. The CDR3 DNA reads as TGCGCCAGCCTCCTCCCTGGTATGAACACTGAAGCTTTCTTT. As protein: CASLLPGMNTEAFF.

This clonotype has ten or more counts. The J gene is TRBJ2-1, the V gene TRBV5-1; unclear D gene. Deletions cut 4 bases from V and 0 bases from J, with 11 bases between. Germline CDR1 reads SGHRS; CDR2 reads YFSETQ. The CDR3 contains 15 residues. This chain's CDR3 is CASSVADASYNEQFF. In nucleotides, the CDR3 is TGCGCCAGCAGCGTCGCTGATGCCTCCTACAATGAGCAGTTCTTC.

This clonotype came up a few times. The chain joins TRBV11-2 to TRBJ2-1, with TRBD2 identical over 16 bases. Germline-derived CDR1 and CDR2 are SGHAT and FQNNGV. V was clipped by 3 bases and J by 14 bases; unmatched bases: 4. CDR3 size: 14 residues. The DNA of the CDR3 is TGTGCCAGCAGCTTTGGGACTAGCGGGGGGGCGAAGTTCTTC. Protein sequence: CASSFGTSGGAKFF. Filled out from reference TRBV11-2 and TRBJ2-1, the complete variable domain reads EAGVAQSPRYKIIEKRQSVAFWCNPISGHATLYWYQQILGQGPKLLIQFQNNGVVDDSQLPKDRFSAERLKGVDSTLKIQPAKLEDSAVYLCASSFGTSGGAKFFGPGTRLTVL.

The rearrangement links TRBV27 to TRBJ2-4, with no clear D. The CDR3 is 13 amino acids. Germline V lookup: CDR1 MNHEY, CDR2 SMNVEV (reference sequence). Deletions cut 2 bases from V and 9 bases from J, with 11 bases between. The DNA for the CDR3 is TGTGCCAGCAGTTTAAATAGGGTGGCCATTCAGTACTTC. Translation: CASSLNRVAIQYF.

The chain recombines TRBV5-1 with TRBJ1-4; TRBD1 agrees at 7 bases. The CDR3 covers 13 residues. CDR1 and CDR2 from the germline V gene are SGHRS and YFSETQ. V lost 9 bases, J lost 3 bases, and 5 bases stayed unmatched. CDR3 in DNA: TGCGCCACCAGGGACAGCCCTAATGAAAAACTGTTTTTT. Translating it yields CATRDSPNEKLFF.

In its sample, this clonotype was seen many times. This sequence joins TRBV5-1 and TRBJ2-7; the D is unclear. Between the trimmed V and J ends, which lost 4 bases and 2 bases, there was a span of 4 bases. CDR1 SGHRS and CDR2 YFSETQ come from the germline V gene. The CDR3 length is 11 residues. The CDR3 region has the DNA TGCGCCAGCAGCACAACCTACGAGCAGTACTTC. Its protein is CASSTTYEQYF.

This clonotype has just one count. The rearrangement uses TRBV30 and TRBJ1-1; 10 nucleotides line up with TRBD1. The V gene end was trimmed by 8 bases and the J gene end by 10 bases; junction bases not matched to a gene: 19. This CDR3 has 15 amino acids. CDR1 GTSNPN and CDR2 SVGIG come from the germline V gene (reference sequence). In nucleotides, the CDR3 is TGTGCCCTCTCTTCAGGGACAGGGGCAGCGGTCGCAGCTTTCTTT. Translated, it gives CALSSGTGAAVAAFF.

The chain combines TRBV7-6 with TRBJ1-1; tentative D call: TRBD1 (5 bases). The V gene's germline CDR1 is SGHVS and CDR2 FNYEAQ. The CDR3 contains 15 residues. Trimming took off 5 bases at V and 0 bases at J, with 13 bases between the two ends. CDR3 DNA: TGTGCCAGCAGCCCTTCGACAGCTGTGAACACTGAAGCTTTCTTT. The encoded protein is CASSPSTAVNTEAFF.

This clonotype has just a few counts. The rearrangement links TRBV6-2 or TRBV6-3 to TRBJ1-1; 11 bases line up with TRBD1. The V gene end was trimmed by 8 bases and the J gene end by 0 bases; junction bases not matched to a gene: 14. The CDR3 is 18 amino acids. CDR1 is MNHEY and CDR2 is SVGEGT in the germline V gene. For the CDR3, the DNA is TGTGCCAGCTCAGCCGGGACAGGGGGTTTCGGTGTGAACACTGAAGCTTTCTTT. This sequence encodes CASSAGTGGFGVNTEAFF.

The chain recombines TRBV27 with TRBJ2-3, with D perhaps TRBD1 (5 bases). The CDR3 covers 14 residues. Trimming took off 2 bases at V and 6 bases at J, with 12 bases between the two ends. CDR1 MNHEY and CDR2 SMNVEV come from the germline V gene (reference sequence). The CDR3 here is CASSLRTSPDTQYF. The CDR3, as DNA: TGTGCCAGCAGTTTAAGGACATCTCCCGATACGCAGTATTTT.

V usage is TRBV3-1 and J usage is TRBJ2-1; D might be TRBD1 or TRBD2, each matching 5 bases. Looked up from germline, CDR1 is LGHDT and CDR2 is YNNKEL (reference sequence). The V end was cut by 0 bases, the J end by 1 base, with 16 bases between. This CDR3 has 18 amino acids. CDR3 coding DNA: TGTGCCAGCAGCCAAGATTGGGGACGGGATACGTCCTACAATGAGCAGTTCTTC. Translation: CASSQDWGRDTSYNEQFF.

The chain has TRBV7-3 and TRBJ2-5; TRBD2 might be the D (5 bases). Germline V CDR1 and CDR2: SGHTA, FQGTGA. V dropped 1 base and J dropped 10 bases, with 10 bases sitting between them. The CDR3 has 12 amino acids. The CDR3 coding sequence is TGTGCCAGCAGCTTAATATCTGGACTCCAGTACTTC. Translated: CASSLISGLQYF.

The rearrangement uses TRBV7-8 and TRBJ2-5, with TRBD2 matching over 13 bases. This CDR3 has 17 amino acids. Germline V gene data show CDR1 as SGHVS and CDR2 as FQNEAQ. The V gene end was trimmed by 3 bases and the J gene end by 5 bases; junction bases not matched to a gene: 9. CDR3 protein: CASSFLLAGGPRETQYF. Written as DNA, the CDR3 is TGTGCCAGCAGCTTTTTACTAGCGGGAGGGCCGCGGGAGACCCAGTACTTC.

There are a few counts of this clonotype. The chain has TRBV24-1 and TRBJ2-7, with 12 bases identical to TRBD2. After removal of 2 bases from V and 5 bases from J, the junction contained 6 bases not matched to a gene. The CDR3 has 16 amino acids. The germline V gene encodes CDR1 KGHDR and CDR2 SFDVKD. The CDR3 region has the DNA TGTGCCACCAGTGATTCGGGACTAGCGGGTGGAAACGAGCAGTACTTC. Translation gives CATSDSGLAGGNEQYF.

The chain combines TRBV4-1 with TRBJ2-7; a weak D match, TRBD2 (6 bases). V lost 2 bases, J lost 0 bases, and 14 bases lay in between. Looked up from germline, CDR1 is MGHRA and CDR2 is YSYEKL. The CDR3 length is 16 residues. CDR3 DNA: TGCGCCAGCAGCCAAAGGAGGGACCGGAGCTCCTACGAGCAGTACTTC. Its protein product is CASSQRRDRSSYEQYF.

The gene calls are TRBV12-3 or TRBV12-4 and TRBJ1-4; possible D gene TRBD1, 6 bases. V shed 6 bases and J shed 7 bases, with 15 bases lying between them. CDR3 length: 14 residues. The CDR3 DNA reads TGTGCCAGCAGCCCCCGGGGGGGCGGTGAAAAACTGTTTTTT. Its translation: CASSPRGGGEKLFF.

The rearrangement joins TRBV5-6 to TRBJ2-7; D ambiguous. This CDR3 has 14 residues. Germline CDR1 reads SGHDT; CDR2 reads YYEEEE. V lost 0 bases, J lost 3 bases, and 10 bases lay in between. CDR3 sequence: CASSLVQVDYEQYF. CDR3 bases: TGTGCCAGCAGCTTGGTGCAGGTTGACTACGAGCAGTACTTC.

The chain carries TRBV7-9 and TRBJ2-1, with 12 bases matching TRBD2. V trimming: 2 bases; J trimming: 2 bases; junction bases outside the gene matches: 1. Germline-derived CDR1 and CDR2 are SEHNR and FQNEAQ (reference sequence). The CDR3 extends over 16 amino acids. The chain's CDR3 is CASSLRTSGAYNEQFF. Written as DNA, the CDR3 is TGTGCCAGCAGCTTAAGGACTAGCGGGGCCTACAATGAGCAGTTCTTC.

This chain uses TRBV4-2 with TRBJ2-5; D is undetermined. The CDR3 is 13 residues long. V shed 5 bases and J shed 3 bases, with 10 bases lying between them. CDR1 is LGHNA, CDR2 YNFKEQ, per germline. The CDR3 nucleotides are TGTGCCAGCAGCTCTCACACCGAAGAGACCCAGTACTTC. This translates into CASSSHTEETQYF.

This clonotype was seen many times. The chain links TRBV20-1 to TRBJ1-5, with unresolved D. Germline values: CDR1 DFQATT, CDR2 SNEGSKA (reference sequence). The ends were cut back, 3 bases at V and 0 bases at J, with 6 bases in the middle. The length of the CDR3 is 13 residues. The CDR3 nucleotides read TGCAGTGCTAGTCCCTATAGCAATCAGCCCCAGCATTTT. Its protein product is CSASPYSNQPQHF.

This rearrangement joins TRBV2 to TRBJ2-7; no firm D call. V lost 7 bases to trimming and J lost 2 bases, with 12 bases between them. This CDR3 comprises 13 residues. The germline CDR1 and CDR2 sequences are SNHLY and FYNNEI. CDR3 loop: CASNPAPPYEQYF. The CDR3 DNA is TGTGCCAGCAATCCGGCCCCTCCCTACGAGCAGTACTTC. Full variable domain (rest looked up from reference TRBV2 and TRBJ2-7): EPEVTQTPSHQVTQMGQEVILRCVPISNHLYFYWYRQILGQKVEFLVSFYNNEISEKSEIFDDQFSVERPDGSNFTLKIRSTKLEDSAMYFCASNPAPPYEQYFGPGTRLTVT.

This chain uses TRBV7-9 with TRBJ2-3; no reliable D call. The ends were cut back, 10 bases at V and 10 bases at J, with 18 bases in the middle. The germline V gene encodes CDR1 SEHNR and CDR2 FQNEAQ (reference sequence). The CDR3 runs to 12 residues. In DNA form, the CDR3 reads TGTGCCACCACCAAGGCGTCGGTTGCGCAGTATTTT. Protein: CATTKASVAQYF.

The J gene is TRBJ1-2, the V gene TRBV29-1, with TRBD1 matching 8 bases. The V segment lost 6 bases and the J segment 3 bases; nucleotides outside the gene matches: 3. Per germline, CDR1 SQVTM and CDR2 ANQGSEA. The CDR3 runs 12 residues. CDR3 in DNA: TGCAGCGTACACAGGGGGGACTATGGCTACACCTTC. Its translation: CSVHRGDYGYTF. Variable domain in full (rest from reference TRBV29-1 and TRBJ1-2): SAVISQKPSRDICQRGTSLTIQCQVDSQVTMMFWYRQQPGQSLTLIATANQGSEATYESGFVIDKFPISRPNLTFSTLTVSNMSPEDSSIYLCSVHRGDYGYTFGSGTRLTVV.

The rearrangement joins TRBV11-1 to TRBJ2-2; a weak D match, TRBD1 (7 bases). V gave up 5 bases and J gave up 4 bases, with 20 bases separating them. Germline V gene lookup returns CDR1 SGHAT and CDR2 FQDESV (reference sequence). The CDR3 has 17 amino acids. CDR3 nucleotide sequence: TGTGCCAGCAGCCCCCCAGGGGGGCCGATCAGCACCGGGGAGCTGTTTTTT. This codes for CASSPPGGPISTGELFF.

This clonotype turned up a few times. J is TRBJ2-5 and V is TRBV6-5; 12 bases agree with TRBD1. J gave up 2 bases and V 5 bases, and 6 bases lay outside the gene matches. The germline V gene has CDR1 MNHEY and CDR2 SVGAGI. CDR3 length: 16 amino acids. The CDR3 sequence: CASSQPGQGAQETQYF. The DNA for the CDR3 is TGTGCCAGCAGTCAACCGGGACAGGGGGCTCAAGAGACCCAGTACTTC.

The rearrangement uses TRBV7-6 and TRBJ2-5; perhaps TRBD1 as D (6 bases). Trimming left V 4 bases short and J 2 bases short, with 11 bases between. Germline V gene data show CDR1 as SGHVS and CDR2 as FNYEAQ. This CDR3 region has 14 residues. The CDR3 DNA reads TGTGCCAGCAGCTCCGGACAGTCTCAAGAGACCCAGTACTTC. Protein product: CASSSGQSQETQYF.

The CDR3 loop is CASSLVGFMNTEAFF. CDR3 nucleotide sequence: TGTGCCAGCAGCTTAGTAGGGTTTATGAACACTGAAGCTTTCTTT. The chain uses TRBV7-9 and TRBJ1-1; no clear D gene. CDR1 is SEHNR and CDR2 is FQNEAQ in the germline V gene (reference sequence). The CDR3 runs to 15 residues. The V end lost 1 base, the J end lost 0 bases, and 9 bases lay between the germline ends.

This chain links TRBV9 with TRBJ2-3, with 9 positions matching TRBD1. Germline CDR1 is SGDLS and CDR2 is YYNGEE. V shed 4 bases and J 6 bases; nucleotides not matched to a gene: 6. CDR3 length equals 14 residues. DNA of the CDR3: TGTGCCAGCAGCCTCGGGACAGGGTACGATACGCAGTATTTT. Translation gives CASSLGTGYDTQYF.